This T cell receptor (beta chain) comes out of a study of blood T cell repertoires in COVID-19. For the study at large: Sites across the United States, Italy and Spain contributed samples from acute and convalescent COVID-19. The analysed material was cDNA or gDNA that came from T cells, B-cell-depleted T cells, or PBMCs.

After removal of 6 bases from V and 5 bases from J, the junction contained 6 bases not matched to a gene. CDR3 length: 14 amino acids. Germline values: CDR1 MNHEY, CDR2 SVGAGI. Authors' processing steps: Amplifying reference gene primers gave estimates of nucleated cell counts. Produced via immunoSEQ multiplex PCR; TCRdb's table is partial and in-frame only. The V and J calls and the clone size are those of that table, but D and trimming were determined from the DNA. This sample has around 47,000 clones, with roughly 86% found just once. Material: peripheral blood. The source of this sequence is an elderly man with active or convalescent COVID-19. V gene TRBV6-5 combines with J gene TRBJ1-5, with 8 bases identical to TRBD1. The CDR3 sequence is CASRDRGGDQPQHF. The CDR3 DNA sequence: TGTGCCAGCAGAGACAGGGGAGGCGATCAGCCCCAGCATTTT.